This T cell receptor beta chain was identified during a study of graft-versus-host responses after intestinal transplantation. This clone was seen a handful of times. What it binds is unknown. Study-level findings and limits: Early post-transplant HvG declines showed an association with peak circulating GvH clone levels. There were GvH clones found in recipient marrow, and some of them appeared first in ileum or blood.

TCRdb's table, derived via immunoSEQ multiplex PCR, lists solely in-frame clones and lacks some. There are about 15,000 clones in the sample; around 63% occur only once, and 9.5% to 15% lies in the top ten. To release intraepithelial and lamina propria lymphocytes, the graft tissue was processed. The sequences come from ileum tissue, collected 524 days after transplant. This sequence originates from a human patient who received an intestinal transplant, so some T cells may come from the graft donor.

This CDR3 is CASSLGRDRFYGYTF. CDR3 in DNA: TGTGCCAGCAGTTTAGGCCGGGACAGGTTCTATGGCTACACCTTC. The V call is TRBV27, the J call TRBJ1-2, with 8 bases that match TRBD1. The trim removed 2 bases at V and 4 bases at J, leaving 6 bases unmatched. This CDR3 is 15 amino acids long. Germline V lookup: CDR1 MNHEY, CDR2 SMNVEV (reference sequence).